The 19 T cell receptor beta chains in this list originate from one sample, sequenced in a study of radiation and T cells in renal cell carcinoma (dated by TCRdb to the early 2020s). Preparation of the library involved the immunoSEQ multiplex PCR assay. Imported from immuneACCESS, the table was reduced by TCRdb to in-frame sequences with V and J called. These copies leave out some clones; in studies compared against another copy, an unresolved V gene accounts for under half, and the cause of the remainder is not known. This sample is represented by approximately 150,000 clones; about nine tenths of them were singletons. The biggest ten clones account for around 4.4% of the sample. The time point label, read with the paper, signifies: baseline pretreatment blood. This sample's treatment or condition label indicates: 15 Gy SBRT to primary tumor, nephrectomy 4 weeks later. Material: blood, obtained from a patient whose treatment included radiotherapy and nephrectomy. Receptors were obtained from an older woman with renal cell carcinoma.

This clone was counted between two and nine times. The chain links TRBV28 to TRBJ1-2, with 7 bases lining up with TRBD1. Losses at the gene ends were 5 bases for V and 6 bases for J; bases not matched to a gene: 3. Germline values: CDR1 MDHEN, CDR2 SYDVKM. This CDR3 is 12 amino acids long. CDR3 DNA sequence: TGTGCCAGCAGTGTTGACAGGGATGGCTACACCTTC. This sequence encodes CASSVDRDGYTF.

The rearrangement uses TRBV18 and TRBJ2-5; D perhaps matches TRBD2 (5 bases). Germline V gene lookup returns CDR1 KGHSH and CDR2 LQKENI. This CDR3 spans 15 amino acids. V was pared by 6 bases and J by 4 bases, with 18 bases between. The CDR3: CASSPSGKAGETQYF. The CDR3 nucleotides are TGTGCCAGCTCGCCGTCGGGTAAGGCGGGAGAGACCCAGTACTTC.

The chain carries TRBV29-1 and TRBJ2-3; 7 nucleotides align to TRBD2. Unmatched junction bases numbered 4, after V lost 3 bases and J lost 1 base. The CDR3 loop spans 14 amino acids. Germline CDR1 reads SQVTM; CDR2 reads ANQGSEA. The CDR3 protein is CSVDRAGRTDTQYF. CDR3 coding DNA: TGCAGCGTTGACAGAGCGGGGCGCACAGATACGCAGTATTTT.

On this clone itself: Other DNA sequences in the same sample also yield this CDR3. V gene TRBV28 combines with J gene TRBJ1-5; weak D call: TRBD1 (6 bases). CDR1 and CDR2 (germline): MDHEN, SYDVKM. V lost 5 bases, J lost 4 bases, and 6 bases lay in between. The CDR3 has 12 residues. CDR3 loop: CASSTGNQPQHF. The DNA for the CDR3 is TGTGCCAGCAGTACAGGGAATCAGCCCCAGCATTTT.

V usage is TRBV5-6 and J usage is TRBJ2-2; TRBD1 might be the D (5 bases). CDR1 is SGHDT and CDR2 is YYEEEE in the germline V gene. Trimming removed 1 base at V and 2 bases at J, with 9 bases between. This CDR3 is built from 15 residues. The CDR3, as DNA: TGTGCCAGCAGCTTGAACAGGCTAAACACCGGGGAGCTGTTTTTT. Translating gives CASSLNRLNTGELFF.

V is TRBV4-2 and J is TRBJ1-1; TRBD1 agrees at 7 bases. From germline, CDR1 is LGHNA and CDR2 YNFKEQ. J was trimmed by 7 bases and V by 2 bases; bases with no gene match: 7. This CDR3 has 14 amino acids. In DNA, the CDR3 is TGTGCCAGCAGCCAACCAGACAGGGCGAGTGAAGCTTTCTTT. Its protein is CASSQPDRASEAFF.

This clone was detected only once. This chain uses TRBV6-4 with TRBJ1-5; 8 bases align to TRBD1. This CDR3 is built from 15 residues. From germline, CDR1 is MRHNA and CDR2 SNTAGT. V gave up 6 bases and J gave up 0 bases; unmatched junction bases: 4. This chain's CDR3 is CASRGTGYSNQPQHF. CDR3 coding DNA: TGTGCCAGCAGGGGGACAGGTTATAGCAATCAGCCCCAGCATTTT.

The CDR3 bases are TGCGCCAGCAGCTTGGGTCAGGCAACAGATACGCAGTATTTT. Amino acids: CASSLGQATDTQYF. This chain links TRBV5-1 with TRBJ2-3; D not certain. V gave up 0 bases and J gave up 3 bases, with 8 bases separating them. Germline lookup yields CDR1 SGHRS and CDR2 YFSETQ. This CDR3 spans 14 amino acids.

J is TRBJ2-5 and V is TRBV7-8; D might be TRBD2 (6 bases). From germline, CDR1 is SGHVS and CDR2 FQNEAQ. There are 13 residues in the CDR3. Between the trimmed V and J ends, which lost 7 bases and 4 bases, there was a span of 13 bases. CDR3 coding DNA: TGTGCCAGCAAACGGGGGTACGGAGAGACCCAGTACTTC. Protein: CASKRGYGETQYF.

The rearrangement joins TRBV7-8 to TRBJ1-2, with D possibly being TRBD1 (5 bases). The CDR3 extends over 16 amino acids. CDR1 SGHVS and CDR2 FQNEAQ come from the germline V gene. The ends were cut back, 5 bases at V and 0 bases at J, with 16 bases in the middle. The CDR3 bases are TGTGCCAGCAGCGCCCGGGACCCGGGAGCTAACTATGGCTACACCTTC. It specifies CASSARDPGANYGYTF.

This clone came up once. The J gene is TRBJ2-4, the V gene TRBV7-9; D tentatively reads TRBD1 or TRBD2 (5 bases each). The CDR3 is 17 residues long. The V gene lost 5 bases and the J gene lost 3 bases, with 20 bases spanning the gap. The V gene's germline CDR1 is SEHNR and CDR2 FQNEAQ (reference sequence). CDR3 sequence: CASSTYSGPRVKNIQYF. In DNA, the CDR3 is TGTGCCAGCAGCACCTATTCGGGACCCCGGGTCAAAAACATTCAGTACTTC.

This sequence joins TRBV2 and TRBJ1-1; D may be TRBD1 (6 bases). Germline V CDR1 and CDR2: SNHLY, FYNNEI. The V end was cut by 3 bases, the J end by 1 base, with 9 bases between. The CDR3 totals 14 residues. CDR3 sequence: CASSEPGANTEAFF. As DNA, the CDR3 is TGTGCCAGCAGTGAGCCGGGGGCGAACACTGAAGCTTTCTTT. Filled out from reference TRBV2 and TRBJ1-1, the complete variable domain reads EPEVTQTPSHQVTQMGQEVILRCVPISNHLYFYWYRQILGQKVEFLVSFYNNEISEKSEIFDDQFSVERPDGSNFTLKIRSTKLEDSAMYFCASSEPGANTEAFFGQGTRLTVV.

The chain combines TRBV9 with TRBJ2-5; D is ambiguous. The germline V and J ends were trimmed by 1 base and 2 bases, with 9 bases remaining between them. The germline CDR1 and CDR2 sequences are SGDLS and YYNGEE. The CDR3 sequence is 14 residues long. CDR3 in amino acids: CASSVSQQQETQYF. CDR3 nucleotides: TGTGCCAGCAGCGTAAGTCAGCAGCAAGAGACCCAGTACTTC.

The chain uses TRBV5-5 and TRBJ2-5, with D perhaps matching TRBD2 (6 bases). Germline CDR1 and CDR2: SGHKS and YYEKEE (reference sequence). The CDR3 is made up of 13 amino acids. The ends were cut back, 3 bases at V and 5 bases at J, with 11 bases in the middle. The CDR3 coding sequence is TGTGCCAGCAGCTGGGGGGACCGGGAGACCCAGTACTTC. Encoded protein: CASSWGDRETQYF.

The CDR3 DNA reads TGTGCCAGCAGCTTTATGGGGCTTCAAGAGACCCAGTACTTC. This codes for CASSFMGLQETQYF. The rearrangement links TRBV5-5 to TRBJ2-5; D may be TRBD1 (5 bases). CDR3 length equals 14 residues. Trimming stripped 2 bases from V and 2 bases from J, with 10 bases between. Germline V lookup: CDR1 SGHKS, CDR2 YYEKEE (reference sequence).

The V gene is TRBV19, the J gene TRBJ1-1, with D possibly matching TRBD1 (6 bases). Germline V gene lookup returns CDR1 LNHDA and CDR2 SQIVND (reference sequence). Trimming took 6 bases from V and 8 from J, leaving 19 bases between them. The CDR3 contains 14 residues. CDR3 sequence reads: CASRKQGRSYEAFF. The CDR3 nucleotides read TGTGCCAGTAGAAAACAGGGACGGTCCTACGAAGCTTTCTTT.

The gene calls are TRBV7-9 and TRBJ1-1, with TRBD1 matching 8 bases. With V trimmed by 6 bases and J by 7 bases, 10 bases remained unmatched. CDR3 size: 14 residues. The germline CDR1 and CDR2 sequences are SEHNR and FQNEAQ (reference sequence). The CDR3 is CASSADRGISEAFF. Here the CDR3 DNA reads TGTGCCAGCAGTGCCGACAGGGGAATCAGTGAAGCTTTCTTT.

CDR3 region: CASSGTMGPNYGYTF. As DNA, the CDR3 is TGTGCCAGCAGTGGAACCATGGGGCCTAACTATGGCTACACCTTC. This chain links TRBV6-1 with TRBJ1-2; TRBD1 is a possible D gene (5 bases). CDR3 length: 15 amino acids. V was pared by 4 bases and J by 0 bases, with 12 bases between. Germline values: CDR1 MNHNS, CDR2 SASEGT.

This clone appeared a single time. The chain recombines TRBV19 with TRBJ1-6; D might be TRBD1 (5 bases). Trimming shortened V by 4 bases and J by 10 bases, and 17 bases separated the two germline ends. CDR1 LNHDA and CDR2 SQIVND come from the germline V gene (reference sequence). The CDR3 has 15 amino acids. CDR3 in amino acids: CASSTPRGAESPLHF. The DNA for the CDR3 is TGTGCCAGTAGTACCCCCCGGGGCGCGGAATCACCCCTCCACTTT.